The 32 T cell receptor beta chains below come from one sample, sequenced in a study of blood T cell repertoires in COVID-19. Libraries were prepared by immunoSEQ multiplex PCR; TCRdb keeps only in-frame clonotypes and omits some of them. Here the sample spans tens of thousands of clones, approximately 88% being singletons. The sample consisted of peripheral blood. These receptor sequences come from a human donor in a cohort sampled during active COVID-19.

The chain employs TRBV7-9 and TRBJ2-7; 7 bases agree with TRBD1. J lost 7 bases, V lost 5 bases, and 14 bases had no gene match. Germline CDR1 reads SEHNR; CDR2 reads FQNEAQ (reference sequence). The CDR3 runs 15 residues. Here the CDR3 DNA reads TGTGCCAGCAGCCCCAGCCAAACAGGGGTAAAGGAGCAGTACTTC. It encodes CASSPSQTGVKEQYF.

The rearrangement links TRBV19 to TRBJ1-2, with D possibly matching TRBD1 (6 bases). V dropped 6 bases and J dropped 10 bases, with 21 bases sitting between them. This CDR3 is 14 amino acids long. Germline V CDR1 and CDR2: LNHDA, SQIVND (reference sequence). CDR3 in amino acids: CASSEPRGGLSYTF. The CDR3 DNA follows: TGTGCCAGTAGCGAACCTCGGGGGGGCTTGTCCTACACCTTC.

The chain employs TRBV11-3 and TRBJ1-2, with TRBD1 matching 8 bases. The length of the CDR3 is 15 residues. CDR1 and CDR2 from the germline V gene are SGHNT and YENEEA. Germline trimming cut 4 bases from V and 6 bases from J; bases unmatched to any gene: 10. In DNA form, the CDR3 reads TGTGCCAGCAGCTCGGGCGGACAGGGCAAGAATGGCTACACCTTC. It codes for CASSSGGQGKNGYTF.

This rearrangement joins TRBV27 to TRBJ2-5, with TRBD1 matching 9 bases. CDR3 length: 16 amino acids. V dropped 6 bases and J dropped 4; count of bases not matched to a gene: 12. CDR1 and CDR2 (germline): MNHEY, SMNVEV (reference sequence). The CDR3 DNA is TGTGCCAGCAGCATATTGGGGCGGGACAGGGCAGAGACCCAGTACTTC. Protein product: CASSILGRDRAETQYF.

V and J are TRBV6-2 or TRBV6-3 and TRBJ2-1; TRBD2 matches 7 bases. The CDR3 is 16 amino acids. Germline CDR1 reads MNHEY; CDR2 reads SVGEGT. J was trimmed by 4 bases and V by 6 bases; bases with no gene match: 12. CDR3 loop: CASSLTSLTGYNEQFF. The CDR3 DNA sequence: TGTGCCAGCAGCTTGACTAGCCTTACGGGTTACAATGAGCAGTTCTTC.

The chain couples TRBV27 to TRBJ1-1, with D possibly being TRBD1 (5 bases). The germline V gene encodes CDR1 MNHEY and CDR2 SMNVEV (reference sequence). The CDR3 runs to 15 residues. Trimming cost V 11 bases and J 0 bases, with 19 bases left between them. The DNA for the CDR3 is TGTGCCTCAAGTTCCCCGACAGTGATGAACACTGAAGCTTTCTTT. This encodes CASSSPTVMNTEAFF.

The CDR3 DNA follows: TGTGCCAGCATCCCGATATCGACTAGCGGGAGGCCAAGCTCCTACAATGAGCAGTTCTTC. Its translation is CASIPISTSGRPSSYNEQFF. The rearrangement uses TRBV7-3 and TRBJ2-1; TRBD2 matches at 13 bases. Trimming at V came to 7 bases and at J to 0 bases, leaving 15 bases not matched to a gene. CDR1 is SGHTA and CDR2 is FQGTGA in the germline V gene. CDR3 length equals 20 residues.

The V and J genes are TRBV5-4 and TRBJ2-3, with TRBD1 matching 8 bases. The CDR3 has 15 amino acids. V gave up 0 bases and J gave up 4 bases; unmatched junction bases: 4. From germline, CDR1 is SGHNT and CDR2 YYREEE (reference sequence). The CDR3 region is CASSLVDRDSDTQYF. The CDR3 DNA follows: TGTGCCAGCAGCTTGGTGGACAGGGACTCAGATACGCAGTATTTT.

V and J are TRBV15 and TRBJ2-5; the match to TRBD1 covers 7 bases. In germline, CDR1 is LNHNV, CDR2 YYDKDF (reference sequence). The CDR3 loop spans 14 amino acids. V lost 5 bases to trimming and J lost 1 base; unmatched junction nucleotides: 4. The chain's CDR3 is CATSRDSAQETQYF. CDR3 bases: TGTGCCACCAGCCGGGACAGCGCCCAAGAGACCCAGTACTTC.

Written as DNA, the CDR3 is TGTGCCAGCAGCCAAGGGGGGGAGGCGGGCCGGCCCTACGAGCAGTACGTC. Translated, it gives CASSQGGEAGRPYEQYV. V is TRBV3-1 (or the pseudogene TRBV3-2) and J is TRBJ2-7, with D maybe TRBD2 (6 bases). V lost 1 base to trimming and J lost 2 bases, with 18 bases between them. Germline V gene data show CDR1 as LGHDT and CDR2 as YNNKEL (reference sequence). This CDR3 has 17 residues.

The chain links TRBV19 to TRBJ2-3; TRBD2 agrees at 9 bases. V was pared by 4 bases and J by 0 bases, with 5 bases of the junction left unmatched. Germline V gives CDR1 LNHDA, CDR2 SQIVND (reference sequence). The CDR3 has 16 residues. CDR3 sequence reads: CASSTFSGGSTDTQYF. In DNA form, the CDR3 reads TGTGCCAGTAGTACCTTTAGCGGGGGAAGCACAGATACGCAGTATTTT.

V is TRBV7-8 and J is TRBJ2-7; D ambiguous. CDR1 is SGHVS, CDR2 FQNEAQ, per germline. Trimming removed 1 base from V and 5 bases from J, with 18 bases in between. The CDR3 is 16 residues long. The DNA of the CDR3 is TGTGCCAGCAGCTTAGGCCCCTTCTCTAGTTCCCACGAGCAGTACTTC. This sequence encodes CASSLGPFSSSHEQYF. Filled out from reference TRBV7-8 and TRBJ2-7, the complete variable domain reads GAGVSQSPRYKVAKRGQDVALRCDPISGHVSLFWYQQALGQGPEFLTYFQNEAQLDKSGLPSDRFFAERPEGSVSTLKIQRTQQEDSAVYLCASSLGPFSSSHEQYFGPGTRLTVT.

V is TRBV7-6 and J is TRBJ2-2; a weak D match, TRBD1 (5 bases). Germline-derived CDR1 and CDR2 are SGHVS and FNYEAQ. This CDR3 has 16 residues. Trimming shortened V by 2 bases and J by 3 bases, and 13 bases separated the two germline ends. The CDR3: CASSLRPQGYTGELFF. The CDR3 nucleotides are TGTGCCAGCAGCTTACGGCCCCAGGGATACACCGGGGAGCTGTTTTTT. The full variable domain, with the rest looked up from reference TRBV7-6 and TRBJ2-2, is GAGVSQSPRYKVTKRGQDVALRCDPISGHVSLYWYRQALGQGPEFLTYFNYEAQQDKSGLPNDRFSAERPEGSISTLTIQRTEQRDSAMYRCASSLRPQGYTGELFFGEGSRLTVL.

The chain combines TRBV5-1 with TRBJ1-6; 8 positions agree with TRBD1. Trimming cost V 4 bases and J 6 bases; bases outside gene matches: 9. The CDR3 extends over 16 amino acids. CDR1 and CDR2 from the germline V gene are SGHRS and YFSETQ. The CDR3 here is CASSPGTGYPNSPLHF. CDR3 bases: TGCGCCAGCAGCCCGGGGACAGGTTACCCTAATTCACCCCTCCACTTT.

As DNA, the CDR3 is TGTGCCAGCAGCCAGGTAGGGGGGGGCCTAGTGGGTGAGCAGTTCTTC. Its protein is CASSQVGGGLVGEQFF. The J gene is TRBJ2-1, the V gene TRBV7-2; maybe TRBD2 (7 bases). V was pared by 5 bases and J by 9 bases, with 23 bases between. The length of the CDR3 is 16 residues. Per the germline V gene, CDR1 is SGHTA and CDR2 is FQGNSA. The full variable domain, completed using reference TRBV7-2 and TRBJ2-1, is GAGVSQSPSNKVTEKGKDVELRCDPISGHTALYWYRQSLGQGLEFLIYFQGNSAPDKSGLPSDRFSAERTGGSVSTLTIQRTQQEDSAVYLCASSQVGGGLVGEQFFGPGTRLTVL.

This rearrangement joins TRBV5-6 to TRBJ1-3; a possible D gene is TRBD1 (5 bases). Trimming removed 4 bases from V and 2 bases from J, with 10 bases in between. The CDR3 is 14 residues long. Germline loops: CDR1 SGHDT, CDR2 YYEEEE. Here the CDR3 DNA reads TGTGCCAGCAGCCCGGCAGGGACTGGAAACACCATATATTTT. It yields the protein CASSPAGTGNTIYF.

This clone was detected only once. The genes are TRBV7-9 and TRBJ2-3, with a possible D match to TRBD2 (5 bases). There are 17 residues in the CDR3. Trimming left V 8 bases short and J 0 bases short, with 21 bases between. CDR1 is SEHNR, CDR2 FQNEAQ, per germline (reference sequence). CDR3 sequence (DNA): TGTGCCAGCCGACGTGTGGGGAGTCGAGGAAGCACAGATACGCAGTATTTT. Its protein is CASRRVGSRGSTDTQYF.

This chain joins TRBV7-9 and TRBJ2-3; D may be TRBD1 (5 bases). Trimming stripped 5 bases from V and 1 base from J, with 13 bases between. Germline assignment: CDR1 SEHNR and CDR2 FQNEAQ (reference sequence). The CDR3 is 15 residues long. Written as DNA, the CDR3 is TGTGCCAGCAGCCTGGCACAGGTAGGCACAGATACGCAGTATTTT. Translating it yields CASSLAQVGTDTQYF.

This rearrangement joins TRBV3-1 (or the pseudogene TRBV3-2) to TRBJ2-1, with TRBD2 matching 9 bases. Trimming took 0 bases from V and 7 from J; bases not matched to a gene: 7. CDR3 length: 16 amino acids. The V gene's germline CDR1 is LGHDT and CDR2 YNNKEL (reference sequence). Here the CDR3 reads CASSQDSRGGRNEQFF. For the CDR3, the DNA is TGTGCCAGCAGCCAAGACTCGCGGGGGGGCCGAAATGAGCAGTTCTTC.

This clone was seen a single time. The chain joins TRBV5-4 to TRBJ2-7, with 11 bases lining up with TRBD2. Unmatched junction bases numbered 5, after V lost 0 bases and J lost 0 bases. The CDR3 totals 17 residues. The germline V gene encodes CDR1 SGHNT and CDR2 YYREEE (reference sequence). The chain's CDR3 is CASSLGLAGGNSYEQYF. As DNA, the CDR3 is TGTGCCAGCAGCTTGGGGTTAGCGGGGGGGAACTCCTACGAGCAGTACTTC.

The chain uses TRBV2 and TRBJ2-7; a possible D gene is TRBD1 (5 bases). The germline CDR1 and CDR2 sequences are SNHLY and FYNNEI. V lost 1 base and J 1 base, leaving 8 bases between the germline ends. CDR3 length: 14 amino acids. This CDR3 reads CASSEVRVSYEQYF. DNA of the CDR3: TGTGCCAGCAGTGAAGTCAGGGTGTCCTACGAGCAGTACTTC.

The chain recombines TRBV7-2 with TRBJ2-5, with TRBD2 matching 11 bases. Germline assignment: CDR1 SGHTA and CDR2 FQGNSA. The ends lost 5 bases at V and 3 bases at J; junction bases unmatched: 2. The CDR3 totals 14 residues. The CDR3 loop is CASSPGLAEETQYF. The DNA of the CDR3 is TGTGCCAGCAGCCCGGGACTAGCGGAAGAGACCCAGTACTTC.

The gene calls are TRBV27 and TRBJ2-7; 10 positions match TRBD2. The germline CDR1 and CDR2 sequences are MNHEY and SMNVEV (reference sequence). V lost 6 bases to trimming and J lost 2 bases; unmatched junction nucleotides: 13. The CDR3 loop spans 17 amino acids. This CDR3 is CASRGQGTSGITYEQYV. In DNA form, the CDR3 reads TGTGCCAGCAGGGGTCAGGGTACTAGCGGGATTACCTACGAGCAGTACGTC.

The chain has TRBV18 and TRBJ1-1; 8 bases line up with TRBD1. The CDR3 has 14 residues. Germline values: CDR1 KGHSH, CDR2 LQKENI. The junction had 3 bases not matched to a gene; V was cut back by 4 bases and J by 2 bases. In nucleotides, the CDR3 is TGTGCCAGCTCACAGGGACAGGCAAACACTGAAGCTTTCTTT. It yields the protein CASSQGQANTEAFF.

The rearrangement joins TRBV7-9 to TRBJ2-7; 9 positions agree with TRBD1. CDR1 is SEHNR and CDR2 is FQNEAQ in the germline V gene (reference sequence). The CDR3 is 13 residues long. V lost 10 bases, J lost 5 bases, and 9 bases stayed unmatched. This CDR3 reads CATSWTGEHEQYF. The CDR3 DNA follows: TGTGCCACCTCGTGGACAGGGGAACACGAGCAGTACTTC.

The chain joins TRBV14 to TRBJ1-2, with D perhaps matching TRBD1 (6 bases). V lost 4 bases to trimming and J lost 8 bases, with 14 bases between them. Germline lookup yields CDR1 SGHDN and CDR2 FVKESK. The CDR3 contains 13 residues. This chain's CDR3 is CASSPIQGSGYTF. The CDR3 DNA is TGTGCCAGCAGCCCGATACAGGGTAGCGGCTACACCTTC.

The chain links TRBV27 to TRBJ2-7, with D perhaps TRBD2 (6 bases). V was pared by 0 bases and J by 4 bases, with 10 bases between. This CDR3 contains 14 residues. Germline V gene data show CDR1 as MNHEY and CDR2 as SMNVEV (reference sequence). The CDR3 DNA reads TGTGCCAGCAGTTTATCCCGGGACTTTTACGAGCAGTACTTC. This sequence encodes CASSLSRDFYEQYF.

The rearrangement uses TRBV3-1 (or the pseudogene TRBV3-2) and TRBJ2-1; D possibly corresponds to TRBD1 (7 bases). The germline V and J ends were trimmed by 0 bases and 4 bases, with 19 bases remaining between them. The CDR3 totals 18 residues. CDR1 is LGHDT, CDR2 YNNKEL, per germline (reference sequence). The CDR3 region is CASSQERRGRGAYNEQFF. DNA of the CDR3: TGTGCCAGCAGCCAAGAAAGGAGGGGCAGGGGGGCTTACAATGAGCAGTTCTTC.

This clone was detected only once. This sequence joins TRBV2 and TRBJ2-3; D is perhaps TRBD2 (6 bases). The germline V and J ends were trimmed by 8 bases and 0 bases, with 15 bases remaining between them. The CDR3 sequence is 15 residues long. Germline CDR1 reads SNHLY; CDR2 reads FYNNEI. The CDR3 DNA is TGTGCCAGCGGGGGAGGACTTGCTAGCACAGATACGCAGTATTTT. Translated: CASGGGLASTDTQYF.

V gene TRBV11-2 combines with J gene TRBJ1-1; the D is unclear. The CDR3 sequence is 13 residues long. The germline V gene encodes CDR1 SGHAT and CDR2 FQNNGV. V lost 1 base and J lost 5, with 8 bases in between. The CDR3 here is CASSLATGTEAFF. The DNA for the CDR3 is TGTGCCAGCAGCTTAGCTACCGGTACTGAAGCTTTCTTT.

The chain links TRBV11-3 to TRBJ2-2; TRBD2 matches 7 bases. V lost 5 bases and J lost 4; bases outside the gene matches: 10. This CDR3 is 16 amino acids long. The germline V gene encodes CDR1 SGHNT and CDR2 YENEEA. CDR3 amino acids: CASSQEAGVGTGELFF. The CDR3 DNA reads as TGTGCCAGCAGCCAGGAGGCGGGAGTCGGCACCGGGGAGCTGTTTTTT.

V is TRBV27 and J is TRBJ1-6; D not certain. The V end lost 2 bases, the J end lost 7 bases, and 12 bases lay between the germline ends. This CDR3 is 15 amino acids long. CDR1 MNHEY and CDR2 SMNVEV come from the germline V gene (reference sequence). The CDR3 here is CASSLRAGMNSPLHF. CDR3 DNA sequence: TGTGCCAGCAGTTTAAGAGCAGGAATGAATTCACCCCTCCACTTT.